This is a list of T cell receptor beta chains from one sample in a study of regulatory T cells in long-lasting Graves disease. TCRdb re-derived calls from the multiplex PCR reads in MiXCR, one entry per CDR3 protein. The table records hundreds of thousands of distinct CDR3 sequences, about a sixth of them present only once. The sequenced sample was peripheral blood mononuclear cells (PBMCs), obtained at new diagnosis, from a patient treated with antithyroid drugs. Source of these receptors: a female donor with Graves disease. Each CDR3 is given with its conserved first and last residue. The D gene is left open where the match is weak. Clone size is given for some rows only: seen once, a few or many times, or a class if the clone is expanded.

many,NA,TRBJ2-2,TRBV12-3/TRBV12-4,CASNPRRLVKDTGELFF
many,NA,TRBJ2-7,TRBV6-1,CASADPASIGGLYEQYF
many,TRBD2,TRBJ2-7,TRBV10-3,CAGGGGGPAYEQYF
many,NA,TRBJ1-2,TRBV28,CASRLPGLGGYTF
few,NA,TRBJ2-1,TRBV5-1,CASSSETPRVDEQFF
NA,NA,TRBJ2-2,TRBV5-1,CASSLGHRDTGELFF
few,TRBD2,TRBJ2-4,TRBV15,CATSGRLAGGSDIQYF
NA,TRBD2,TRBJ2-5,TRBV28,CASSQGGGVVETQYF
NA,NA,TRBJ2-3,TRBV11-3,CASSLGQRGVDTQYF
few,TRBD1,TRBJ2-2,TRBV7-2,CASSPRQGLVGELFF
many,NA,TRBJ1-6,TRBV19,CASLSSLGARGNSPLHF
many,NA,TRBJ2-2,TRBV2,CASSNPGGRYTGELFF
many,NA,TRBJ2-5,TRBV15,CATSPLLLSGTGETQYF
many,NA,TRBJ2-3,TRBV5-1,CASSRGRGSSDTQYF
NA,NA,TRBJ2-7,TRBV5-6,CASSLGFPTEQYF
many,TRBD2,TRBJ2-7,TRBV5-1,CASSLGLAGETSYEQYF
many,NA,TRBJ1-5,TRBV19,CASSMFQSFVQPQHF
few,NA,TRBJ1-2,TRBV28,CASSLNGGIGQVYGYTF
NA,NA,TRBJ2-2,TRBV5-1,CASRRLETGELFF
few,NA,TRBJ2-7,TRBV6-2/TRBV6-3,CATTRGFRSYEQYF
many,TRBD2,TRBJ2-1,TRBV9,CASSVVGGSSSYNEQFF
many,TRBD1,TRBJ1-5,TRBV6-1,CASSSTGETQPQHF
many,TRBD2,TRBJ2-1,TRBV6-2/TRBV6-3,CASSLRTSGQDEQFF
NA,TRBD2,TRBJ2-3,TRBV3-1,CASSQEDGRSTDTQYF
many,NA,TRBJ2-7,TRBV12-3/TRBV12-4,CASSWTGVRLAGAPPFPYEQYF
NA,TRBD2,TRBJ2-5,TRBV7-2,CASSFYPGLAGVETQYF
many,NA,TRBJ2-1,TRBV12-3/TRBV12-4,CASSLLDYYNEQFF
many,TRBD1,TRBJ2-7,TRBV28,CASSSPPDGTGGEYEQYF
many,NA,TRBJ2-7,TRBV5-4,CASSLDLEGASYEQYF